Sequencing of this T cell receptor beta chain was carried out in a study of blood T cell repertoires in COVID-19. Overall study: There were acute and convalescent COVID-19 samples, and they came from the United States, Italy and Spain. T cells, B-cell-depleted T cells, or PBMCs provided the cDNA or gDNA that served as material.

V shed 2 bases and J shed 5 bases, with 6 bases lying between them. Germline lookup yields CDR1 KGHSH and CDR2 LQKENI. The CDR3 has 12 residues. As concerns this clone: Different DNA sequences within this sample yield the same CDR3.

Original data processing: It was from reference gene primer amplification that nucleated cell counts were estimated. Assay: immunoSEQ multiplex PCR; the TCRdb copy retains only in-frame clones and omits some. That table furnishes V, J and clone size, whereas the DNA furnished D and trimming. The profile shows approximately 350,000 clones, under 85% of them singletons. The study counted Cohort 3 donors as recovered given two negative PCRs, clearance, or symptom resolution. The clonotype comes from a woman in her forties or fifties who had recovered from COVID-19. The chain recombines TRBV18 with TRBJ2-5; D is possibly TRBD2 (5 bases). The sequenced material came from PBMCs or T cells enriched from blood (not recorded which). The CDR3, as DNA: TGTGCCAGCTCACCAGGCGGGGAGACCCAGTACTTC. Translation gives CASSPGGETQYF.